This T cell receptor beta chain came from a study of T cells in localized non-small cell lung cancer. This clone was detected a few times. The CDR3 sequence is 16 residues long. V was clipped by 0 bases and J by 8 bases, with 17 bases between them. Germline CDR1 and CDR2: MGHRA and YSYEKL. Sequenced by immunoSEQ multiplex PCR; TCRdb stores in-frame clones only, minus some. The sample lists around 2,800 clones, around 34% occurring once. Sequenced material: lung tumor tissue, taken before any cancer treatment. The chain uses TRBV4-1 and TRBJ1-3; a weak D match, TRBD1 (5 bases). This clonotype originated in a male donor older than 55 with stage I squamous cell lung carcinoma. CDR3 in DNA: TGCGCCAGCAGCCAAGAAGGCCGCGGGGGGGTAGACACCATATATTTT. It encodes CASSQEGRGGVDTIYF.